Listed below are T cell receptor beta chains from one sample, sequenced in a study of radiotherapy plus CTLA-4 blockade in lung cancer. Assay used: immunoSEQ multiplex PCR; TCRdb lists only in-frame clones, some missing. The sample includes just under 60,000 clones, roughly 76% of them seen just once. The sample was peripheral blood, taken from a patient treated with radiotherapy plus ipilimumab. The receptors shown here come from a human donor with non-small cell lung cancer whose response to radiotherapy plus ipilimumab could not be evaluated. Each CDR3 is given with its conserved first and last residue. A D gene is named only where the DNA matches it firmly. Size is stated for part of the rows, as once, few or many counts, or as a class when the clone is expanded.

.,TRBJ1-1,.,TRBV28,TGTGCCAGCAGATTCGGGGGTAATATGAACACTGAAGCTTTCTTT,CASRFGGNMNTEAFF
.,TRBJ2-7,.,TRBV11-3,TGTGCCAGCAGCTTAGAAGTTTGGAGGGAATTCTACGAGCAGTACTTC,CASSLEVWREFYEQYF
.,TRBJ2-1,TRBD2,TRBV10-2,TGCGCCAGCAGCGGGACTACTTACAATGAGCAGTTCTTC,CASSGTTYNEQFF
.,TRBJ1-2,.,TRBV29-1,TGCAGCGTTACCATACAGACTACTAACTATGGCTACACCTTC,CSVTIQTTNYGYTF
once,TRBJ1-2,.,TRBV10-2,TGCGCCAGCAGCCCGGGCGGGTACTATGGCTACACCTTC,CASSPGGYYGYTF
.,TRBJ2-7,TRBD1,TRBV4-2,TGTGCCAGCAGCCAAATCACAGGGGGCCGCGACGAGCAGTACTTC,CASSQITGGRDEQYF
.,TRBJ1-2,TRBD1,TRBV4-3,TGCGCCAGCAGCCACCTACCCGCCGTCGACGGGGACAGCCGTCCCCACACCTTC,CASSHLPAVDGDSRPHTF
few,TRBJ1-1,TRBD1,TRBV2,TGTGCCAGCAGTGGGACAGGTGTGGCTTTCTTT,CASSGTGVAFF
.,TRBJ1-2,TRBD1,TRBV15,TGTGCCACCAGCAGAGTTGGGACAGTCTATGGCTACACCTTC,CATSRVGTVYGYTF
.,TRBJ2-5,.,TRBV9,TGTGCCAGCAGCGTAGGTTTGGGTTGGGGAGGAGAGACCCAGTACTTC,CASSVGLGWGGETQYF